This TCR beta chain was sequenced in a study of blood T cells in healthy people across ages. Study information: In model experiments, template switching was able to capture about one barcoded beta molecule for every two T cells that were present. Findings and limits, study-wide: Long-lived and aged donors differed, with more naive CD4+ cells and higher diversity in the long-lived.

There are a few counts of this clonotype. Antigen: not known. CDR1 and CDR2 from the germline V gene are SGHVS and FQNEAQ. Trimming pared 0 bases from V and 3 bases from J, leaving 18 bases between. The CDR3 consists of 17 residues. It was with a sample-barcoded 5' primer and a J-beta primer mix that a second PCR of roughly 7 to 12 cycles was run. Tags on each cDNA molecule came from a template-switch adaptor with 12 random nucleotides. TCRdb reprocessed the 5' RACE reads with MiXCR, giving one entry per CDR3 protein. This sample has roughly 1.9 million distinct CDR3 sequences, with 30% to 40% found just once. Each sample provided at least 6 micrograms of extracted total RNA.

Material for sequencing was blood. The gene calls are TRBV7-8 and TRBJ2-7; D is unclear. The sequence came from a human donor in good health. The CDR3 DNA follows: TGTGCCAGCAGCTTAGCGTCGGATGGTGACTTTGTCTACGAGCAGTACTTC. Translated, it gives CASSLASDGDFVYEQYF. The variable domain in full, completed from reference TRBV7-8 and TRBJ2-7, reads GAGVSQSPRYKVAKRGQDVALRCDPISGHVSLFWYQQALGQGPEFLTYFQNEAQLDKSGLPSDRFFAERPEGSVSTLKIQRTQQEDSAVYLCASSLASDGDFVYEQYFGPGTRLTVT.